The 32 T cell receptor beta chains listed next were all sequenced from one sample in a study of shared clonotypes between healthy human individuals. Produced via immunoSEQ multiplex PCR; TCRdb's table is partial and in-frame only. The table includes around 500,000 clones, approximately 80% detected once. The sample comprised PBMCs. The receptor set was obtained from a woman in her thirties or forties in good health. Some clones in this sample may be carry-over from other donors' samples.

The rearrangement links TRBV6-6 to TRBJ2-1; 9 nucleotides align to TRBD2. The CDR3 consists of 16 residues. V shed 0 bases and J 4 bases; nucleotides not matched to a gene: 4. Germline V CDR1 and CDR2: MNHNY, SVGAGI (reference sequence). The CDR3 sequence: CASSYSSSGTYNEQFF. The CDR3 coding sequence is TGTGCCAGCAGTTACTCGTCTAGCGGGACGTACAATGAGCAGTTCTTC.

This clone has at least ten counts. Different DNA sequences within this sample yield the same CDR3. This sequence joins TRBV5-1 and TRBJ1-5; 12 nucleotides line up with TRBD1. Losses at the gene ends were 3 bases for V and 6 bases for J; bases not matched to a gene: 4. CDR3 length equals 15 residues. Germline V gene sequence: CDR1 SGHRS, CDR2 YFSETQ. The CDR3 region has the DNA TGCGCCAGCAGCTGGGGGACAGGGGGCGGTCAGCCCCAGCATTTT. It encodes CASSWGTGGGQPQHF.

The chain's CDR3 is CASSIFATNEKLFF. The CDR3 DNA follows: TGTGCCAGTAGTATCTTCGCAACTAATGAAAAACTGTTTTTT. This chain joins TRBV19 and TRBJ1-4, with D uncertain. The CDR3 has 14 residues. Per germline, CDR1 LNHDA and CDR2 SQIVND (reference sequence). Trimming removed 3 bases from V and 0 bases from J, with 5 bases in between.

As concerns this clone: The junction does not match germline at one end; this may be a read error. The chain joins TRBV5-1 to TRBJ2-1; 9 bases map to TRBD2. This CDR3 spans 16 amino acids. The germline CDR1 and CDR2 sequences are SGHRS and YFSETQ. CDR3 sequence: CAGSAQPGLASNEQFF. Here the CDR3 DNA reads TGCGCCGGCAGCGCGCAGCCGGGACTAGCATCGAATGAGCAGTTCTTC.

The V gene is TRBV5-1, the J gene TRBJ2-3; a possible D gene is TRBD2 (5 bases). The CDR3 is made up of 14 amino acids. From germline, CDR1 is SGHRS and CDR2 YFSETQ. Between the trimmed V and J ends, which lost 2 bases and 2 bases, there was a span of 9 bases. The CDR3 spells CASSFSESTDTQYF. Written as DNA, the CDR3 is TGCGCCAGCAGCTTTAGCGAATCCACAGATACGCAGTATTTT.

Comments on this clone: Additional DNA sequences in this sample encode the identical CDR3. J is TRBJ2-5 and V is TRBV7-9, with D possibly TRBD2 on 5 matching bases. Looked up from germline, CDR1 is SEHNR and CDR2 is FQNEAQ (reference sequence). V dropped 5 bases and J dropped 2 bases, with 12 bases sitting between them. This CDR3 has 14 amino acids. This CDR3 reads CASSPRGLQETQYF. CDR3 nucleotides: TGTGCCAGCAGCCCAAGAGGACTGCAAGAGACCCAGTACTTC.

V gene TRBV19 combines with J gene TRBJ2-3; TRBD2 aligns across 7 bases. Per the germline V gene, CDR1 is LNHDA and CDR2 is SQIVND (reference sequence). Trimming cost V 3 bases and J 0 bases; bases outside gene matches: 6. There are 16 residues in the CDR3. The CDR3 sequence: CASSIPAGASTDTQYF. In DNA, the CDR3 is TGTGCCAGTAGTATCCCCGCGGGAGCAAGCACAGATACGCAGTATTTT.

Note on this clone: This may be a read error, as it is one base from a much larger clone. The rearrangement links TRBV4-3 to TRBJ2-1; the D gene is possibly TRBD2 (5 bases). The germline gives CDR1 LGHNA, CDR2 YSLEER. Trimming pared 0 bases from V and 7 bases from J, leaving 13 bases between. The CDR3 loop spans 15 amino acids. The CDR3 is CASSQDRLAINEQFF. The DNA for the CDR3 is TGCGCCAGCAGCCAAGATAGGCTAGCTATTAATGAGCAGTTCTTC.

V and J are TRBV2 and TRBJ1-5; the match to TRBD1 covers 10 bases. CDR3 length: 17 residues. In germline, CDR1 is SNHLY, CDR2 FYNNEI. V trimming: 6 bases; J trimming: 1 base; junction bases outside the gene matches: 9. CDR3 residues: CASSYPRTGGSNQPQHF. The CDR3 DNA is TGTGCCAGCAGCTACCCTCGGACAGGGGGGAGCAATCAGCCCCAGCATTTT.

This chain links TRBV5-1 with TRBJ2-2, with TRBD1 matching 7 bases. CDR3 length equals 15 residues. Trimming took 1 base from V and 6 from J; bases not matched to a gene: 6. The V gene's germline CDR1 is SGHRS and CDR2 YFSETQ. Here the CDR3 DNA reads TGCGCCAGCAGCTTGAACCCGACAGGGTCCGGGGAGCTGTTTTTT. It codes for CASSLNPTGSGELFF. The variable domain in full, completed from reference TRBV5-1 and TRBJ2-2, reads KAGVTQTPRYLIKTRGQQVTLSCSPISGHRSVSWYQQTPGQGLQFLFEYFSETQRNKGNFPGRFSGRQFSNSRSEMNVSTLELGDSALYLCASSLNPTGSGELFFGEGSRLTVL.

J is TRBJ2-1 and V is TRBV18; the D gene is possibly TRBD2 (6 bases). Germline CDR1 reads KGHSH; CDR2 reads LQKENI. The CDR3 totals 16 residues. Trimming stripped 1 base from V and 5 bases from J, with 15 bases between. The CDR3 sequence is CASSPLGGSGDNEQFF. The CDR3, as DNA: TGTGCCAGCTCACCACTCGGGGGTTCGGGGGACAATGAGCAGTTCTTC. Based on the CDR3 plus reference TRBV18 and TRBJ2-1, the full variable domain is NAGVMQNPRHLVRRRGQEARLRCSPMKGHSHVYWYRQLPEEGLKFMVYLQKENIIDESGMPKERFSAEFPKEGPSILRIQQVVRGDSAAYFCASSPLGGSGDNEQFFGPGTRLTVL.

This clone was seen repeatedly, ten times or more. The chain employs TRBV27 and TRBJ2-7, with a possible D match to TRBD2 (6 bases). The CDR3 has 14 amino acids. CDR1 and CDR2 from the germline V gene are MNHEY and SMNVEV (reference sequence). V was trimmed by 6 bases and J by 0 bases, leaving 12 bases between them. The CDR3 coding sequence is TGTGCCAGCAGACCAGACGGGAGCTCCTACGAGCAGTACTTC. Its protein is CASRPDGSSYEQYF.

Concerning this clone: This sample includes further DNA sequences coding for the same CDR3. The V gene is TRBV5-4, the J gene TRBJ1-5, with TRBD1 matching 7 bases. The V and J ends lost 0 bases and 5 bases, in that order; junction bases with no gene match: 2. The CDR3 is made up of 14 amino acids. Looked up from germline, CDR1 is SGHNT and CDR2 is YYREEE (reference sequence). CDR3 sequence: CASSLAGGDQPQHF. The CDR3 DNA is TGTGCCAGCAGCTTGGCAGGGGGAGATCAGCCCCAGCATTTT.

This clone has at least ten counts. The chain recombines TRBV4-2 with TRBJ2-7; 8 bases map to TRBD1. Losses at the gene ends were 5 bases for V and 1 base for J; bases not matched to a gene: 19. The CDR3 consists of 19 residues. From germline, CDR1 is LGHNA and CDR2 YNFKEQ. CDR3 protein: CASSLAVRTGGLGSYEQYF. CDR3 nucleotide sequence: TGTGCCAGCAGCTTAGCGGTGAGAACAGGGGGACTGGGGTCCTACGAGCAGTACTTC.

This sequence joins TRBV18 and TRBJ2-7; 9 nucleotides align to TRBD1. The V and J ends lost 5 bases and 3 bases, in that order; junction bases with no gene match: 5. The CDR3 loop spans 14 amino acids. The germline CDR1 and CDR2 sequences are KGHSH and LQKENI. In DNA form, the CDR3 reads TGTGCCAGCTCAAGTGGACAGGGGTACTACGAGCAGTACTTC. This encodes CASSSGQGYYEQYF.

The chain employs TRBV11-2 and TRBJ2-7; TRBD1 matches 8 bases. This CDR3 comprises 15 residues. CDR1 is SGHAT and CDR2 is FQNNGV in the germline V gene. J was trimmed by 7 bases and V by 6 bases; bases with no gene match: 14. CDR3 DNA: TGTGCCAGCAGGACTCCCGGACAGGGAATCGGAGAGCAGTACTTC. Translated, it gives CASRTPGQGIGEQYF.

This chain uses TRBV27 with TRBJ2-1; 8 bases fit TRBD1. The CDR3 length is 14 residues. The V segment lost 2 bases and the J segment 4 bases; nucleotides outside the gene matches: 1. Germline assignment: CDR1 MNHEY and CDR2 SMNVEV (reference sequence). The CDR3 loop reads CASSLQGAYNEQFF. The CDR3 nucleotides are TGTGCCAGCAGTTTACAGGGGGCTTACAATGAGCAGTTCTTC.

This chain joins TRBV18 and TRBJ2-1, with 13 bases fitting TRBD2. V gave up 2 bases and J gave up 7 bases; unmatched junction bases: 8. Germline V gives CDR1 KGHSH, CDR2 LQKENI. The CDR3 spans 17 residues. DNA for the CDR3: TGTGCCAGCTCACCATCGGCAGGGACTAGCGGGACGAATGAGCAGTTCTTC. Translating it yields CASSPSAGTSGTNEQFF.

The chain recombines TRBV2 with TRBJ2-1; 8 bases are shared with TRBD2. The CDR3 loop spans 14 amino acids. Germline V lookup: CDR1 SNHLY, CDR2 FYNNEI. V trimming: 4 bases; J trimming: 4 bases; junction bases outside the gene matches: 3. The chain's CDR3 is CASSGLAWYNEQFF. CDR3 in DNA: TGTGCCAGCAGTGGACTAGCGTGGTACAATGAGCAGTTCTTC.

J is TRBJ2-1 and V is TRBV19, with D possibly being TRBD1 or TRBD2 (5 bases each). The CDR3 has 14 amino acids. Germline CDR1 and CDR2: LNHDA and SQIVND (reference sequence). Between the trimmed V and J ends, which lost 2 bases and 7 bases, there was a span of 12 bases. The CDR3 here is CASSIRGRLNEQFF. Written as DNA, the CDR3 is TGTGCCAGTAGTATACGGGGCCGACTAAATGAGCAGTTCTTC.

This clone was seen a single time. The chain joins TRBV9 to TRBJ2-1; D perhaps matches TRBD1 (6 bases). Trimming shortened V by 3 bases and J by 9 bases, and 22 bases separated the two germline ends. The CDR3 has 16 residues. CDR1 and CDR2 from the germline V gene are SGDLS and YYNGEE. In nucleotides, the CDR3 is TGTGCCAGCAGCGCTCCCGGGACACGGGGCCGTAGTGAGCAGTTCTTC. This gives the protein CASSAPGTRGRSEQFF.

This clone showed up just once. A far larger clone is only one base removed, so a read error is likely. Other DNA sequences in the same sample also yield this CDR3. The chain has TRBV5-4 and TRBJ2-7; 8 bases are a match to TRBD2. Germline V gives CDR1 SGHNT, CDR2 YYREEE (reference sequence). There are 15 residues in the CDR3. J gave up 7 bases and V 4 bases, and 13 bases lay outside the gene matches. CDR3 nucleotides: TGTGCCAGCAGCCAAGGGACTAGTGGGATGAAAGAGCAGTACTTC. Amino acid sequence: CASSQGTSGMKEQYF.

The rearrangement links TRBV7-2 to TRBJ1-1; tentatively, D is TRBD1 (5 bases). Trimming took off 5 bases at V and 2 bases at J, with 12 bases between the two ends. The CDR3 extends over 14 amino acids. Germline loops: CDR1 SGHTA, CDR2 FQGNSA. CDR3 amino acids: CASSRRGDNTEAFF. The CDR3, as DNA: TGTGCCAGCAGCCGACGAGGGGACAACACTGAAGCTTTCTTT.

This chain connects TRBV20-1 to TRBJ2-1; D gene unclear. V dropped 2 bases and J dropped 7 bases, with 6 bases sitting between them. Germline CDR1 DFQATT, CDR2 SNEGSKA (reference sequence). The CDR3 extends over 11 amino acids. As DNA, the CDR3 is TGCAGTGCTAGAAAGTTAAATGAGCAGTTCTTC. Translation: CSARKLNEQFF.

The CDR3 loop is CATSRGTLNEQFF. In DNA, the CDR3 is TGTGCCACCAGCAGAGGGACTCTCAATGAGCAGTTCTTC. The gene calls are TRBV15 and TRBJ2-1; the D gene is possibly TRBD2 (5 bases). Trimming stripped 1 base from V and 6 bases from J, with 7 bases between. This CDR3 region has 13 residues. CDR1 LNHNV and CDR2 YYDKDF come from the germline V gene (reference sequence). Together with reference TRBV15 and TRBJ2-1, the CDR3 gives the full variable domain: DAMVIQNPRYQVTQFGKPVTLSCSQTLNHNVMYWYQQKSSQAPKLLFHYYDKDFNNEADTPDNFQSRRPNTSFCFLDIRSPGLGDTAMYLCATSRGTLNEQFFGPGTRLTVL.

In DNA, the CDR3 is TGTGCCAGCAAGGAGGGCCAGGGAAATGAGCAGTTCTTC. Translated: CASKEGQGNEQFF. The chain carries TRBV6-1 and TRBJ2-1, with a weak D call TRBD2 (6 bases). Trimming shortened V by 7 bases and J by 7 bases, and 14 bases separated the two germline ends. Germline CDR1 reads MNHNS; CDR2 reads SASEGT. The CDR3 is 13 residues long.

This clone is a singleton in its sample. A read error likely explains this, since a far larger clone differs by one base. Other DNA sequences from this sample encode an identical CDR3 as well. The V gene is TRBV30, the J gene TRBJ2-2; D possibly corresponds to TRBD2 (6 bases). Germline CDR1 GTSNPN, CDR2 SVGIG (reference sequence). The CDR3 is made up of 16 amino acids. Trimming left V 2 bases short and J 5 bases short, with 18 bases between. Written as DNA, the CDR3 is TGTGCCTGGAGTAGCGGACTGGCGGGGCTAACCGGGGAGCTGTTTTTT. Its protein is CAWSSGLAGLTGELFF. Full variable domain (outside the CDR3, taken from reference TRBV30 and TRBJ2-2): SQTIHQWPATLVQPVGSPLSLECTVEGTSNPNLYWYRQAAGRGLQLLFYSVGIGQISSEVPQNLSASRPQDRQFILSSKKLLLSDSGFYLCAWSSGLAGLTGELFFGEGSRLTVL.

The chain couples TRBV7-2 to TRBJ2-3; a weak D match, TRBD2 (7 bases). CDR3 length: 15 amino acids. Germline CDR1 is SGHTA and CDR2 is FQGNSA. V was clipped by 3 bases and J by 4 bases, with 14 bases between them. The CDR3 DNA follows: TGTGCCAGCAGCTTGGATCCGGGGGGCGCAGATACGCAGTATTTT. Protein product: CASSLDPGGADTQYF.

V and J are TRBV18 and TRBJ2-4, with no clear D. Germline CDR1 reads KGHSH; CDR2 reads LQKENI. The V and J ends lost 1 base and 12 bases respectively, with 7 bases between them. The CDR3 has 11 residues. The CDR3 reads CASSPHRSQYF. In DNA form, the CDR3 reads TGTGCCAGCTCACCACACCGTTCTCAGTACTTC.

This chain connects TRBV5-1 to TRBJ2-7, with D unresolved. The V end was cut by 2 bases, the J end by 5 bases, with 8 bases between. Germline loops: CDR1 SGHRS, CDR2 YFSETQ. The CDR3 is 12 residues long. The CDR3 sequence is CASSFSQNEQYF. As DNA, the CDR3 is TGCGCCAGCAGCTTTTCTCAGAACGAGCAGTACTTC. Based on the CDR3 plus reference TRBV5-1 and TRBJ2-7, the full variable domain is KAGVTQTPRYLIKTRGQQVTLSCSPISGHRSVSWYQQTPGQGLQFLFEYFSETQRNKGNFPGRFSGRQFSNSRSEMNVSTLELGDSALYLCASSFSQNEQYFGPGTRLTVT.

The chain employs TRBV7-2 and TRBJ2-7; D possibly corresponds to TRBD2 (5 bases). The CDR3 covers 16 residues. V shed 1 base and J shed 3 bases, with 16 bases lying between them. Looked up from germline, CDR1 is SGHTA and CDR2 is FQGNSA. This chain's CDR3 is CASSLVGSGLNYEQYF. DNA for the CDR3: TGTGCCAGCAGCTTAGTCGGTAGTGGACTGAACTACGAGCAGTACTTC.

This clone was detected a few times. V is TRBV4-3 and J is TRBJ2-3; 12 bases line up with TRBD2. The germline CDR1 and CDR2 sequences are LGHNA and YSLEER. V was pared by 1 base and J by 6 bases, with 5 bases of the junction left unmatched. This CDR3 is built from 16 residues. The CDR3: CASSQGLAGVGDTQYF. The CDR3, as DNA: TGCGCCAGCAGCCAAGGACTAGCGGGAGTAGGGGATACGCAGTATTTT.